Sequencing of this T cell receptor (beta chain) was carried out in a study of T-cell memory formation after mild COVID-19. Study results and limitations: Second-wave clones with a day 37 peak had unconfirmed SARS-CoV-2 specificity. Pre-infection memory carried some responding clones, suggesting that cross-reactive memory joined. A balance of CD4 and CD8 characterized clones contracting day 15 to 85, whereas later expanders leaned CD4+.

Employing constant-segment primers, 5'RACE generated TCR alpha and TCR beta cDNA libraries bearing sample barcodes and UMIs. Using its own MiXCR run on the 5' RACE reads, TCRdb lists one record per CDR3 protein. The data show around 140,000 distinct CDR3 sequences, approximately 5.7% seen once. Germline CDR1 is SGHKS and CDR2 is YYEKEE (reference sequence). The CDR3 is 15 residues long. The V segment lost 6 bases and the J segment 5 bases; nucleotides outside the gene matches: 10. This clonotype was seen repeatedly, ten times or more. Its antigen remains unknown. The sequence derives from an adult woman who had mild COVID-19 (a few samples of this study predate the infection). Cell type and time point are not known. Sequencing was done on a sample of PBMCs or a T cell subset sorted from them (not recorded which). The chain couples TRBV5-5 to TRBJ2-5; 10 bases match TRBD2. The CDR3, as DNA: TGTGCCAGCACCTCCAGCGGGAGGGCCTGGGAGACCCAGTACTTC. Translated: CASTSSGRAWETQYF. The whole variable domain, filled in from reference TRBV5-5 and TRBJ2-5, reads DAGVTQSPTHLIKTRGQQVTLRCSPISGHKSVSWYQQVLGQGPQFIFQYYEKEERGRGNFPDRFSARQFPNYSSELNVNALLLGDSALYLCASTSSGRAWETQYFGPGTRLLVL.